This T cell receptor beta chain is drawn from a study of type 1 and type 2 diabetes patients. Other autoimmune diseases and infections within the past four weeks excluded donors. This CDR3 is 13 amino acids long. Germline V gene data show CDR1 as DFQATT and CDR2 as SNEGSKA (reference sequence). V was clipped by 3 bases and J by 1 base, with 9 bases between them. PCR was run on genomic DNA. The TCR beta CDR3 region was amplified using 30 forward and 13 reverse primers. TCRdb processed the multiplex PCR reads anew with MiXCR; each CDR3 protein has one entry. The top ten clones hold roughly 15% of a sample with under 300,000 distinct CDR3 sequences, more than 45% of them seen once.

Source material: peripheral blood mononuclear cells (PBMCs). The chain joins TRBV20-1 to TRBJ2-5; possibly TRBD2 for D (6 bases). This receptor was obtained from a man aged 18-30 years with type 2 diabetes. The CDR3 sequence is CSARDYPQETQYF. The CDR3 DNA is TGCAGTGCTAGGGACTACCCCCAAGAGACCCAGTACTTC.